One and the same sample provided the 8 T cell receptor beta chains below, sequenced in a study of cytomegalovirus exposure and HLA in healthy donors. A multiplex PCR was run with 60 Vbeta primers and 13 Jbeta primers. The data were produced by immunoSEQ multiplex PCR, yet TCRdb's version contains in-frame clones alone and is incomplete. The repertoire holds about 140,000 clones, 70% to 85% seen once, with about 1.5% in the top ten. The sequencing input was PBMCs. The receptor set was obtained from a young man in good health and CMV-seropositive.

This sequence joins TRBV28 and TRBJ2-7; 8 bases line up with TRBD2. V was pared by 7 bases and J by 4 bases, with 6 bases of the junction left unmatched. Germline-derived CDR1 and CDR2 are MDHEN and SYDVKM. The CDR3 sequence is 13 residues long. DNA of the CDR3: TGTGCCAGCACCACGGGGGGGCGTTACGAGCAGTACTTC. It codes for CASTTGGRYEQYF.

The chain's CDR3 is CASSSRGRGPTKGYNEQFF. The CDR3 bases are TGTGCCAGCAGCTCAAGGGGCAGGGGGCCTACCAAAGGCTACAATGAGCAGTTCTTC. The V gene is TRBV11-2, the J gene TRBJ2-1; TRBD1 agrees at 8 bases. The CDR3 is 19 residues long. The germline gives CDR1 SGHAT, CDR2 FQNNGV. The ends lost 4 bases at V and 3 bases at J; junction bases unmatched: 17. The variable domain in full, completed from reference TRBV11-2 and TRBJ2-1, reads EAGVAQSPRYKIIEKRQSVAFWCNPISGHATLYWYQQILGQGPKLLIQFQNNGVVDDSQLPKDRFSAERLKGVDSTLKIQPAKLEDSAVYLCASSSRGRGPTKGYNEQFFGPGTRLTVL.

The rearrangement joins TRBV5-1 to TRBJ2-5, with TRBD2 identical over 11 bases. V was pared by 4 bases and J by 1 base, with 3 bases of the junction left unmatched. The CDR3 covers 15 residues. Germline CDR1 SGHRS, CDR2 YFSETQ. The CDR3 coding sequence is TGCGCCAGCAGCCAGGGACTAGCGGTCCAAGAGACCCAGTACTTC. It codes for CASSQGLAVQETQYF.

J is TRBJ2-3 and V is TRBV5-6; D is unclear. Trimming took off 5 bases at V and 6 bases at J, with 10 bases between the two ends. Germline values: CDR1 SGHDT, CDR2 YYEEEE. This CDR3 contains 12 residues. CDR3 DNA: TGTGCCAGCAGTACCGGGTACGATACGCAGTATTTT. Protein: CASSTGYDTQYF.

The V and J genes are TRBV27 and TRBJ2-7; no clear D. CDR3 size: 13 residues. The V gene's germline CDR1 is MNHEY and CDR2 SMNVEV (reference sequence). Trimming left V 6 bases short and J 2 bases short, with 11 bases between. The CDR3 bases are TGTGCCAGCAGCCAAGGAGTTACCTACGAGCAGTACTTC. Translation gives CASSQGVTYEQYF.

CDR3 loop: CASSPTREGLLSEQFF. DNA of the CDR3: TGCGCCAGCAGCCCAACCAGGGAGGGCCTCCTCAGTGAGCAGTTCTTC. The rearrangement uses TRBV4-1 and TRBJ2-1, with TRBD2 matching over 7 bases. Germline V CDR1 and CDR2: MGHRA, YSYEKL. Trimming at V came to 4 bases and at J to 9 bases, leaving 15 bases not matched to a gene. This CDR3 region has 16 residues.

V is TRBV7-6 and J is TRBJ2-2; 10 nucleotides match TRBD2. CDR3 size: 16 residues. V was pared by 4 bases and J by 7 bases, with 9 bases of the junction left unmatched. The V gene's germline CDR1 is SGHVS and CDR2 FNYEAQ. CDR3 sequence (DNA): TGTGCCAGCAGCTCACGCCCTAGCGGGAGTCACGGGGAGCTGTTTTTT. Protein sequence: CASSSRPSGSHGELFF.

CDR3 amino acids: CASSPGQGISGGYTF. The CDR3, as DNA: TGTGCCAGCAGCCCCGGACAGGGTATATCAGGAGGCTACACCTTC. J is TRBJ1-2 and V is TRBV11-1, with TRBD1 matching 8 bases. The germline V gene has CDR1 SGHAT and CDR2 FQDESV (reference sequence). Trimming took 5 bases from V and 8 from J; bases not matched to a gene: 13. This CDR3 spans 15 amino acids.